What follows is one T cell receptor beta chain and its context. The source of the sample is a study of blood T cell repertoires in COVID-19. Study summary: From the United States, Italy and Spain came samples of acute and convalescent COVID-19. In each case, the material was cDNA or gDNA derived from T cells, B-cell-depleted T cells, or PBMCs.

The V gene end was trimmed by 3 bases and the J gene end by 7 bases; junction bases not matched to a gene: 9. Germline values: CDR1 SGHAT, CDR2 FQNNGV. The CDR3 loop spans 14 amino acids. In the original workflow: Estimates of nucleated cell counts were drawn from the amplification of reference gene primers. Only in-frame clones appear in the TCRdb table, and some are missing; sequencing was by immunoSEQ multiplex PCR. From that table come the V and J calls and clone size; the DNA was used to work out D and trimming. Counted here are under 30,000 clones, around 83% occurring once; the ten biggest clones make up 24%.

The genes are TRBV11-2 and TRBJ2-7; the match to TRBD2 covers 7 bases. Sequenced: peripheral blood. This TCR was sampled from a human donor in a cohort sampled during active COVID-19. For the CDR3, the DNA is TGTGCCAGCAGCTTGAAGCGGGGTTTCACGGAGCAGTACTTC. Protein: CASSLKRGFTEQYF. The full variable domain, its missing parts supplied by reference TRBV11-2 and TRBJ2-7, is EAGVAQSPRYKIIEKRQSVAFWCNPISGHATLYWYQQILGQGPKLLIQFQNNGVVDDSQLPKDRFSAERLKGVDSTLKIQPAKLEDSAVYLCASSLKRGFTEQYFGPGTRLTVT.